This TCR beta chain originates from a study of blood T cell repertoires in COVID-19. Profiled with immunoSEQ multiplex PCR; TCRdb holds only in-frame clones, not every one. Here the sample spans roughly 110,000 clones, less than 80% being singletons. The CDR3 spans 14 residues. The germline V gene has CDR1 MDHEN and CDR2 SYDVKM. The ends lost 5 bases at V and 9 bases at J; junction bases unmatched: 7. Input material: peripheral blood. This TCR was recovered from a man aged 80 or over with COVID-19, enrolled during active disease. The rearrangement uses TRBV28 and TRBJ1-6, with 7 nucleotides matching TRBD1. The CDR3 coding sequence is TGTGCCAGCAGTCTGACAGGGAGTACTTCACCCCTCCACTTT. Protein product: CASSLTGSTSPLHF.